This T cell receptor beta chain stems from a study of Tregs in tolerant kidney transplant recipients. The nonmyeloablative bone marrow transplants came from related graft donors, with transient mixed chimerism. Germline V gives CDR1 LNHDA, CDR2 SQIVND (reference sequence). V lost 5 bases to trimming and J lost 4 bases, with 12 bases between them. The CDR3 sequence is 14 residues long. Measured with immunoSEQ multiplex PCR; TCRdb has only the in-frame clones, and not every one. This sample's clone table lists 25,000 or so clones. In the case of this clone: Read sequence stops 3 residues before the CDR3 end, and the germline J gene provides the missing end.

The receptor was derived from a human patient who received a combined kidney and bone marrow transplant. Part of the T cells may come from the graft donor. Material: CD4+ T cells from blood (PBMCs), obtained 6 months after the transplant. This chain uses TRBV19 with TRBJ1-5; D might be TRBD1 (6 bases). The CDR3 bases that were read are TGTGCCAGTAGTTTACAGGGCTGGAATCAGCCC. Protein sequence: CASSLQGWNQP. Given in full, the CDR3 is CASSLQGWNQPQHF.